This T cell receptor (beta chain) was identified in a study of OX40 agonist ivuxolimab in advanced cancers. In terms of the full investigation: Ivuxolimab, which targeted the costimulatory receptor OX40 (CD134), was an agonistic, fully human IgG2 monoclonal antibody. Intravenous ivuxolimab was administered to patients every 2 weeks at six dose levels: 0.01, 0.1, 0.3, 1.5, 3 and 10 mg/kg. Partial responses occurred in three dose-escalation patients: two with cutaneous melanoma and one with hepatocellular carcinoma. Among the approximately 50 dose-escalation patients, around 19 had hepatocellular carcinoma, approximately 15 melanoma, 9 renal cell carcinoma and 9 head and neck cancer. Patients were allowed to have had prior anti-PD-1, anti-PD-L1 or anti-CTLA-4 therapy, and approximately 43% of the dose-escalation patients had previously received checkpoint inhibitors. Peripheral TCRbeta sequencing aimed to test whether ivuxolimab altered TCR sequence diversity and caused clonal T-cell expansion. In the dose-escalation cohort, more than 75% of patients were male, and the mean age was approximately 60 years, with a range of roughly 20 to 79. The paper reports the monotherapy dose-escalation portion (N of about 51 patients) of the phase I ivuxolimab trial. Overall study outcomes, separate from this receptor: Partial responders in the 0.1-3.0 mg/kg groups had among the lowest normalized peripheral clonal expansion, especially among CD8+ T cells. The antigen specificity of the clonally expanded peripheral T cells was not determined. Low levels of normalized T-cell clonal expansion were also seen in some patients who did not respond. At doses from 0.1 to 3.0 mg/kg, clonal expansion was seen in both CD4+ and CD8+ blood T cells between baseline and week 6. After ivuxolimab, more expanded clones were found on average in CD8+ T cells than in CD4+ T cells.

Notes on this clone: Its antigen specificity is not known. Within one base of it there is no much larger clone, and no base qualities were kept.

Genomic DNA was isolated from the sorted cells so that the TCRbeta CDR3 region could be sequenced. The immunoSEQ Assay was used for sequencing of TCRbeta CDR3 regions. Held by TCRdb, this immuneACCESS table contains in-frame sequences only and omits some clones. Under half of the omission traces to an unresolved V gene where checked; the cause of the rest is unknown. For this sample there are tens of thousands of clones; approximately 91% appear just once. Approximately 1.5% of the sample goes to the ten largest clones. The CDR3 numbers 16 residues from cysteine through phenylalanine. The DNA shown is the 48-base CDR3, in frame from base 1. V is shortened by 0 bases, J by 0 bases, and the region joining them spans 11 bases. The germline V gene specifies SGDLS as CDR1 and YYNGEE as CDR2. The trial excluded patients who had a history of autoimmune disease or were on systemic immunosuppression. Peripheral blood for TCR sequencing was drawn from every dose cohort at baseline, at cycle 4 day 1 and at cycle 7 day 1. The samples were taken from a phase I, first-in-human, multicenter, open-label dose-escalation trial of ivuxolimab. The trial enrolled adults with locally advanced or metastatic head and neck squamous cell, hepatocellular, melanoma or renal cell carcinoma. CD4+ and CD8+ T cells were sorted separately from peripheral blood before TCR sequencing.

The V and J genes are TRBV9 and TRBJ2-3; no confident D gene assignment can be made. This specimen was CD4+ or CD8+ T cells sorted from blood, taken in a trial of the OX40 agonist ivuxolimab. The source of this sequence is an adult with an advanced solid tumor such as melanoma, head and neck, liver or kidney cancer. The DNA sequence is TGTGCCAGCAGCGTAGGATTAGGGCAGAGCACAGATACGCAGTATTTT. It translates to CASSVGLGQSTDTQYF.